Listed below are T cell receptor beta chains from one sample, sequenced in a study of blood T cell repertoires in COVID-19. Using immunoSEQ multiplex PCR, the repertoire was profiled, and TCRdb retains in-frame clones only, with some absent. Among roughly 70,000 clones, approximately 80% were seen once, and the ten largest hold roughly 15%. The sample taken for sequencing was peripheral blood. These receptors all stem from a human donor in a cohort sampled during active COVID-19. The CDR3 runs from the conserved cysteine through the conserved F or W. D genes are given only for firm matches. Size values are once, few and many counts, or a class for expanded clones, and some rows have none.

13 | TRBJ2-7 | NA | TRBV6-2/TRBV6-3 | NA | CASSYSSFYEQYF | TGTGCCAGCAGTTACTCTTCTTTCTACGAGCAGTACTTC
13 | TRBJ2-3 | NA | TRBV3-1/TRBV3-2 | TRBD2 | CASSRGLGDTQYF | TGTGCCAGCAGCCGGGGACTAGGAGATACGCAGTATTTT
13 | TRBJ1-5 | few | TRBV9 | TRBD1 | CASGQQGNQPQHF | TGTGCCAGCGGACAACAGGGGAATCAGCCCCAGCATTTT
15 | TRBJ2-7 | NA | TRBV5-4 | NA | CASSLEPRNSHEQYF | TGTGCCAGCAGCTTGGAGCCTAGGAATTCCCACGAGCAGTACTTC
13 | TRBJ1-2 | NA | TRBV10-2 | TRBD1 | CASSGDRAFGYTF | TGCGCCAGCTCGGGTGACAGGGCGTTCGGCTACACCTTC
15 | TRBJ2-3 | NA | TRBV7-9 | TRBD2 | CASSWTSGRTDTQYF | TGTGCCAGCAGCTGGACTAGCGGACGCACAGATACGCAGTATTTT
16 | TRBJ2-7 | NA | TRBV18 | NA | CASSPLFTRTAHEQYF | TGTGCCAGCTCACCACTGTTTACGAGGACAGCCCACGAGCAGTACTTC
14 | TRBJ1-3 | NA | TRBV6-6 | TRBD1 | CAVRRQGSGNTIYF | TGTGCCGTCCGACGACAGGGCTCTGGAAACACCATATATTTT
14 | TRBJ1-3 | NA | TRBV30 | NA | CAVNAGARGNTIYF | TGTGCCGTGAATGCGGGGGCGCGGGGAAACACCATATATTTT
14 | TRBJ2-7 | NA | TRBV7-2 | TRBD1 | CASSLETGGIEQYF | TGTGCCAGCAGCTTAGAGACAGGGGGTATTGAGCAGTACTTC
13 | TRBJ2-7 | NA | TRBV27 | TRBD1 | CASSLGQDARRTF | TGTGCCAGCAGTCTCGGACAGGATGCTCGTCGGACGTTC
14 | TRBJ2-2 | once | TRBV5-1 | NA | CASSFRGNTGELFF | TGCGCCAGCAGCTTTCGGGGAAACACCGGGGAGCTGTTTTTT
15 | TRBJ2-7 | NA | TRBV6-5 | TRBD2 | CASDRTGLAGYEQYF | TGTGCCAGCGACCGTACGGGACTAGCGGGCTACGAGCAGTACTTC
15 | TRBJ2-1 | once | TRBV7-6 | TRBD2 | CASSTGTSGNNEQFF | TGTGCCAGCAGCACAGGGACTAGCGGAAACAATGAGCAGTTCTTC
12 | TRBJ1-5 | NA | TRBV6-6 | NA | CASRGGDQPQHF | TGTGCCAGCCGGGGGGGTGATCAGCCCCAGCATTTT
16 | TRBJ2-6 | NA | TRBV7-6 | NA | CASSLVWRGGANVLTF | TGTGCCAGCAGCTTAGTCTGGCGAGGTGGGGCCAACGTCCTGACTTTC
16 | TRBJ2-1 | NA | TRBV5-1 | TRBD2 | CASSGGLAGRSNEQFF | TGCGCCAGCAGCGGAGGACTAGCGGGAAGGTCCAATGAGCAGTTCTTC
15 | TRBJ2-5 | NA | TRBV4-2 | TRBD2 | CASSFDRGVQETQYF | TGTGCCAGCAGCTTCGATCGGGGGGTCCAAGAGACCCAGTACTTC
13 | TRBJ1-2 | many | TRBV5-8 | TRBD1 | CASSNRGGYGYTF | TGTGCCAGCAGTAACAGGGGGGGCTATGGCTACACCTTC
14 | TRBJ2-7 | NA | TRBV5-1 | TRBD1 | CASSSRQGPYEQYF | TGCGCCAGCAGCTCGCGACAGGGTCCCTACGAGCAGTACTTC
15 | TRBJ2-5 | once | TRBV2 | TRBD2 | CASSERLADQETQYF | TGTGCCAGCAGTGAAAGACTAGCGGACCAAGAGACCCAGTACTTC
15 | TRBJ2-1 | NA | TRBV6-6 | TRBD2 | CASRLQRTSSNEQFF | TGTGCCAGCAGACTCCAAAGGACTAGTTCAAATGAGCAGTTCTTC
16 | TRBJ2-3 | NA | TRBV7-8 | NA | CASSLTYRESTDTQYF | TGTGCCAGCAGCTTAACTTACAGGGAGAGCACAGATACGCAGTATTTT
14 | TRBJ1-2 | NA | TRBV15 | NA | CATSREEGSYGYTF | TGTGCCACCAGCAGAGAGGAGGGGAGTTATGGCTACACCTTC
14 | TRBJ2-1 | NA | TRBV3-1/TRBV3-2 | TRBD2 | CASSPGTTLGEQFF | TGTGCCAGCAGCCCCGGGACTACCCTTGGTGAGCAGTTCTTC
15 | TRBJ2-7 | NA | TRBV5-5 | TRBD2 | CASSGTSGKNYEQYF | TGTGCCAGCAGCGGGACTAGCGGGAAGAACTACGAGCAGTACTTC
15 | TRBJ2-3 | NA | TRBV28 | NA | CASHPEVAGTDTQYF | TGTGCCAGCCACCCGGAGGTAGCGGGCACAGATACGCAGTATTTT
15 | TRBJ2-1 | NA | TRBV6-5 | TRBD2 | CASSQVGREYNEQFF | TGTGCCAGCAGTCAGGTGGGGAGGGAGTACAATGAGCAGTTCTTC